The following is a TCR beta chain sequence with its context. This sample is part of a study of shared clonotypes between healthy human individuals. Profiling relied on immunoSEQ multiplex PCR, and the TCRdb table lists in-frame clones only, not all of them. The repertoire has about 1.1 million clones, approximately 80% of them found once; the top ten carry around 0.61%. CDR3 length equals 13 residues. Germline assignment: CDR1 SGHTA and CDR2 FQGNSA. V was trimmed by 8 bases and J by 0 bases, leaving 10 bases between them. The chain has TRBV7-2 and TRBJ2-5; no clear D. The clonotype was recovered from a man younger than 35 in good health. Some clones in this sample may be carry-over from other donors' samples. What was sequenced was memory CD4+ T cells from PBMCs. The subset was: CD45RA-negative fraction. The CDR3 loop is CASQQVNQETQYF. Here the CDR3 DNA reads TGTGCCAGCCAGCAGGTTAACCAAGAGACCCAGTACTTC.